This TCR beta chain was observed in a study of cytomegalovirus exposure and HLA in healthy donors. Study-wide context: Sequencing of 150 million to 200 million T cells in an earlier analysis found around 110 million unique TCR beta sequences.

PCR was performed using 60 Vbeta and 13 Jbeta primers. Here immunoSEQ multiplex PCR was the method, and the copy in TCRdb shows in-frame clones only, minus some. This sample has under 150,000 clones, with around 82% found just once. Study results and limitations: Accurate HLA-A and HLA-B prediction from TCR beta sequences was reported for most subjects. TCR beta V segments were, for the most part, productive about 90% or about 30% of the time in an earlier analysis.

The CDR3 is made up of 14 amino acids. V trimming: 5 bases; J trimming: 3 bases; junction bases outside the gene matches: 3. The V gene's germline CDR1 is SGHTA and CDR2 FQGNSA. In regard to this clone: Its antigen remains unknown.

The chain joins TRBV7-2 to TRBJ2-7; 11 positions match TRBD1. The sequencing sample was made of PBMCs. The clonotype was recovered from a woman aged 40 to 55 in good health and CMV-seropositive. In DNA form, the CDR3 reads TGTGCCAGCAGCCCGGGGACAGGGGGCTACGAGCAGTACTTC. Its protein product is CASSPGTGGYEQYF.